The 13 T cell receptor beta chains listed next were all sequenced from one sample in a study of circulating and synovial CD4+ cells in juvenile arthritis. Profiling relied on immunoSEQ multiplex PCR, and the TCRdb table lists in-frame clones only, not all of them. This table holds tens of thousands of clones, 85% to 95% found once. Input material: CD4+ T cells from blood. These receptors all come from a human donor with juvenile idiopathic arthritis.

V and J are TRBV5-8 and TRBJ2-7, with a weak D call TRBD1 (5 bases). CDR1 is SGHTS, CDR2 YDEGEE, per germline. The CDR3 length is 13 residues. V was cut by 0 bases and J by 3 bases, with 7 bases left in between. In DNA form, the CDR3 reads TGTGCCAGCAGCTTGGAAGGGGTCTACGAGCAGTACTTC. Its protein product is CASSLEGVYEQYF.

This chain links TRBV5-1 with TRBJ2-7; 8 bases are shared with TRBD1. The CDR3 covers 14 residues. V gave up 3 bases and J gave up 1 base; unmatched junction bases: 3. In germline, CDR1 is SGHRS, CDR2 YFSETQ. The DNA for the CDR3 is TGCGCCAGCAGCTGGGACAGGCCATCCTACGAGCAGTACTTC. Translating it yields CASSWDRPSYEQYF.

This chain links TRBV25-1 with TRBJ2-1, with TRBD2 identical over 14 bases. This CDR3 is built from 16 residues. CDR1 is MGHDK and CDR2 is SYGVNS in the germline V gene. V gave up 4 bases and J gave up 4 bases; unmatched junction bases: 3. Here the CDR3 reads CASSVGTSGSYNEQFF. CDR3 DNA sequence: TGTGCCAGCAGTGTTGGGACTAGCGGGAGTTACAATGAGCAGTTCTTC.

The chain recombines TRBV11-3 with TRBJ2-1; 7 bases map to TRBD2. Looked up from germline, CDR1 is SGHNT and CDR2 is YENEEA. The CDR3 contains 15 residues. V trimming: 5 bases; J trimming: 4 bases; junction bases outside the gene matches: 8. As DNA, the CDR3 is TGTGCCAGCAGCCTAGGCGGGAGAGATTACAATGAGCAGTTCTTC. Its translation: CASSLGGRDYNEQFF.

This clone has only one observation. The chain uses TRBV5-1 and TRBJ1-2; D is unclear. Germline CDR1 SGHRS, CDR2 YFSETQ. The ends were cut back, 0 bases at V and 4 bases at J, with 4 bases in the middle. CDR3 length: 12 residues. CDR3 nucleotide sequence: TGCGCCAGCAGCTTGGACGGCTATGGCTACACCTTC. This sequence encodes CASSLDGYGYTF. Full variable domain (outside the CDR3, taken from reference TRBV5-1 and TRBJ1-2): KAGVTQTPRYLIKTRGQQVTLSCSPISGHRSVSWYQQTPGQGLQFLFEYFSETQRNKGNFPGRFSGRQFSNSRSEMNVSTLELGDSALYLCASSLDGYGYTFGSGTRLTVV.

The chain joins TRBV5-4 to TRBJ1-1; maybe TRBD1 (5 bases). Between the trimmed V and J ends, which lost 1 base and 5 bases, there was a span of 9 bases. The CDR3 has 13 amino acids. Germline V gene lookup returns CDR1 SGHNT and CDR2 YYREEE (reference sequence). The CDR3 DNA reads TGTGCCAGCAGCTTGCGGGGGGGAACTGAAGCTTTCTTT. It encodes CASSLRGGTEAFF.

The CDR3 spells CASSLPITNTEAFF. The CDR3 DNA sequence: TGTGCCAGCAGTTTACCTATAACTAACACTGAAGCTTTCTTT. The chain joins TRBV28 to TRBJ1-1, with D uncertain. Trimming left V 2 bases short and J 2 bases short, with 9 bases between. There are 14 residues in the CDR3. CDR1 and CDR2 (germline): MDHEN, SYDVKM. Full variable domain (rest looked up from reference TRBV28 and TRBJ1-1): DVKVTQSSRYLVKRTGEKVFLECVQDMDHENMFWYRQDPGLGLRLIYFSYDVKMKEKGDIPEGYSVSREKKERFSLILESASTNQTSMYLCASSLPITNTEAFFGQGTRLTVV.

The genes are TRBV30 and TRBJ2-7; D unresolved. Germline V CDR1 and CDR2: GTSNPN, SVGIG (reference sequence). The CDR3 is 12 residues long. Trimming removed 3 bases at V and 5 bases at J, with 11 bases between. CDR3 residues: CAWSGFRDEQYF. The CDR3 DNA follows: TGTGCCTGGAGCGGCTTTCGGGACGAGCAGTACTTC.

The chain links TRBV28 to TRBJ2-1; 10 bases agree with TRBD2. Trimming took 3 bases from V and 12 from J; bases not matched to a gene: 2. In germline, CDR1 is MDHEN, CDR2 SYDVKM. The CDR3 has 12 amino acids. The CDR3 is CASSFLAGVQFF. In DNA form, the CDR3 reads TGTGCCAGCAGTTTCCTAGCGGGAGTGCAGTTCTTC.

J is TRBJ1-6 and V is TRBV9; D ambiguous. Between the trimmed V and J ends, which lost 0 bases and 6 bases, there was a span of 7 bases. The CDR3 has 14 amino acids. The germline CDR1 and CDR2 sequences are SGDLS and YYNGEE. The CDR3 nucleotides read TGTGCCAGCAGCGTAGGGGCCCTTAATTCACCCCTCCACTTT. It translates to CASSVGALNSPLHF.

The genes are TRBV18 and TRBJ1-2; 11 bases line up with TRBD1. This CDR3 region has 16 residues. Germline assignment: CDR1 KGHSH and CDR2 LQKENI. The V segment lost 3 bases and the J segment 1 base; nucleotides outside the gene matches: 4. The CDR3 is CASSPGTGGFNYGYTF. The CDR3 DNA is TGTGCCAGCTCACCCGGGACAGGGGGATTTAACTATGGCTACACCTTC.

The CDR3 spells CASSLTVFSSGANVLTF. In nucleotides, the CDR3 is TGTGCCAGCAGCCTGACAGTATTTAGCTCTGGGGCCAACGTCCTGACTTTC. The rearrangement joins TRBV7-8 to TRBJ2-6; a possible D gene is TRBD1 (5 bases). V was shortened by 5 bases and J by 0 bases, with 14 bases between the two germline ends. CDR1 SGHVS and CDR2 FQNEAQ come from the germline V gene. The CDR3 runs to 17 residues.

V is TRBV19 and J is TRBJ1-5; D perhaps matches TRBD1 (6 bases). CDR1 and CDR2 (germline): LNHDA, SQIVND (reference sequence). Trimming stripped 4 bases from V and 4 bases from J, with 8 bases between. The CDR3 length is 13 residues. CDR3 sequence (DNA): TGTGCCAGTAGTACCGACAGGAATCAGCCCCAGCATTTT. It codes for CASSTDRNQPQHF. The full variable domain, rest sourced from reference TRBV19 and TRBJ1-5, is DGGITQSPKYLFRKEGQNVTLSCEQNLNHDAMYWYRQDPGQGLRLIYYSQIVNDFQKGDIAEGYSVSREKKESFPLTVTSAQKNPTAFYLCASSTDRNQPQHFGDGTRLSIL.